These T cell receptor beta chains were read from a single sample in a study of T cell responses to AZD1222 COVID-19 vaccine. Some clones are missing from TCRdb's copy, which holds only in-frame ones; the method was immunoSEQ multiplex PCR. The sample consists of roughly 150,000 clones, approximately 83% of them appearing once. Here the sequenced sample was peripheral blood, taken on day 0 of AZD1222 vaccination. Receptors were obtained from an adult in good health. Each CDR3 is given with its conserved first and last residue. D genes are given only for firm matches. Clone size is stated in some rows and not others, as once, few, many or a class when expanded.

DNA,CDR3,J,size,D,V
TGCGCCAGCAGCTCCGAGACAGGTTGGGTCTCTGGGGCCAACGTCCTGACTTTC,CASSSETGWVSGANVLTF,TRBJ2-6,.,.,TRBV5-1
TGTGCCTGGAGCGAGTCGCCCCAGTTGAGCAATCAGCCCCAGCATTTT,CAWSESPQLSNQPQHF,TRBJ1-5,.,.,TRBV30
TGTGCCAGCAGCAGACAGGATCGGGGCTACACCTTC,CASSRQDRGYTF,TRBJ1-2,.,.,TRBV6-2/TRBV6-3
TGTGCCGCCCAGAGGGGGGCCGGAGAGACCCAGTACTTC,CAAQRGAGETQYF,TRBJ2-5,.,.,TRBV10-3
TGTGCCAGCAGTCCGGCGACAGGGAATCTCTATGGCTACACCTTC,CASSPATGNLYGYTF,TRBJ1-2,.,TRBD1,TRBV28
TGTGCCAGCATCCGGAGGTGGGCCGGGGAGCTGTTTTTT,CASIRRWAGELFF,TRBJ2-2,.,.,TRBV7-2
TGCGCCAGCAGCTTGGTTGGCACTGAAGCTTTCTTT,CASSLVGTEAFF,TRBJ1-1,.,.,TRBV5-1
TGTGCCAGCAGCTTAGCAGAACCAACGAACGATGGCTACACCTTC,CASSLAEPTNDGYTF,TRBJ1-2,.,.,TRBV7-2
TGTGCCAGCCGTCGGACTAGCGGTGAAACCCAGTACTTC,CASRRTSGETQYF,TRBJ2-5,.,TRBD2,TRBV2
TGTGCCAGCAGCGGGACTAGCGGGAACAAATTCGGTGAGCAGTTCTTC,CASSGTSGNKFGEQFF,TRBJ2-1,.,TRBD2,TRBV6-6
TGTGCCAGCAGCATCCTGACAGGGAAAACTGAAGCTTTCTTT,CASSILTGKTEAFF,TRBJ1-1,once,TRBD1,TRBV7-9
TGTGCCAGCAGGGGCCCGGGGGAAGAGACCCAGTACTTC,CASRGPGEETQYF,TRBJ2-5,.,.,TRBV12-3/TRBV12-4
TGTGCCAGCTCCCGGCGGTCGGGGTGGGACACTGAAGCTTTCTTT,CASSRRSGWDTEAFF,TRBJ1-1,.,.,TRBV25-1
TGTGCCATCAATCAGGGGGTCTACACCGGGGAGCTGTTTTTT,CAINQGVYTGELFF,TRBJ2-2,.,TRBD1,TRBV10-3